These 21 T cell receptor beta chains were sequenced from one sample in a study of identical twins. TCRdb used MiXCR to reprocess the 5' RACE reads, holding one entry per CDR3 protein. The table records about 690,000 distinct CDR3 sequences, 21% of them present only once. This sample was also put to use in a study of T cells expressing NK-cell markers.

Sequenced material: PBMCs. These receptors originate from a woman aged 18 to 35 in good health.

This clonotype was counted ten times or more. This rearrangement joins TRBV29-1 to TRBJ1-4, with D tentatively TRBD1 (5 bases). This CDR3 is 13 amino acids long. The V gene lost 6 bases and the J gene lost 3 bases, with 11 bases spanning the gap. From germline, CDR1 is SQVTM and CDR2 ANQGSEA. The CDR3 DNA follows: TGCAGCGTGGGGGAACGGGCTAATGAAAAACTGTTTTTT. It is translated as CSVGERANEKLFF.

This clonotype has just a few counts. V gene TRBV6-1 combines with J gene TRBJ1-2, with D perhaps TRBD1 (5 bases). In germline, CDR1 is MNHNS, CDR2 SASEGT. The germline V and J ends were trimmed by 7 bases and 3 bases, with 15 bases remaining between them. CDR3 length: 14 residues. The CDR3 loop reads CASKGIGAYYGYTF. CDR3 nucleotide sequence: TGTGCCAGCAAGGGTATAGGGGCATACTATGGCTACACCTTC.

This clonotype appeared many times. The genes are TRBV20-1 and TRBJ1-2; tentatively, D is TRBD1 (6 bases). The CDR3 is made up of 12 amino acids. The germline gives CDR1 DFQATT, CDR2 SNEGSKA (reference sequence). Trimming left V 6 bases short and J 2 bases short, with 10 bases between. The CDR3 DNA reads TGCAGTGCCCCCGGGACAAACTATGGCTACACCTTC. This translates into CSAPGTNYGYTF.

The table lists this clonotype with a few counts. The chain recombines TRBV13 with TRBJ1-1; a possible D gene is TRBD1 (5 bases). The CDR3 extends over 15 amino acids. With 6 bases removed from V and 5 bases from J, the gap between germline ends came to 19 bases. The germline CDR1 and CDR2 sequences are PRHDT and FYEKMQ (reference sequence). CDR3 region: CASRSLSQGGTEAFF. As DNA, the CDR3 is TGTGCCAGCAGATCCCTAAGCCAGGGAGGGACTGAAGCTTTCTTT.

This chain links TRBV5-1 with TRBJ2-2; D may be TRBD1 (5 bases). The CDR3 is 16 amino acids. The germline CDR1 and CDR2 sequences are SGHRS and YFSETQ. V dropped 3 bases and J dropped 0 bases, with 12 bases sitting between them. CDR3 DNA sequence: TGCGCCAGCAGCTCTTCATCGACAGCGAACACCGGGGAGCTGTTTTTT. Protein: CASSSSSTANTGELFF.

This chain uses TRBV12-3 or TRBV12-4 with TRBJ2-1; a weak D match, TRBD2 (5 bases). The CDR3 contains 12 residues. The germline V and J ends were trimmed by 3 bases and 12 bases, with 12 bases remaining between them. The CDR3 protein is CASSFGGPRQFF. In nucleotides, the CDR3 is TGTGCCAGCAGTTTCGGAGGCCCGCGGCAGTTCTTC.

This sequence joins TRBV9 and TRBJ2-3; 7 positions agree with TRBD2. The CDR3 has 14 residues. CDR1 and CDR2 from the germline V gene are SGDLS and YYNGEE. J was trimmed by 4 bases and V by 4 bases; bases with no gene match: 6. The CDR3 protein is CASSTGGSADTQYF. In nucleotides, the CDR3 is TGTGCCAGCAGCACCGGGGGGAGCGCAGATACGCAGTATTTT.

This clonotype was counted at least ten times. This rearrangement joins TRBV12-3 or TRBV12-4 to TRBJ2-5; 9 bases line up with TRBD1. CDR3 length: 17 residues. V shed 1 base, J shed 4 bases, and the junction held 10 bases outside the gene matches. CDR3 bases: TGTGCCAGCAGTTTAGGTCTGACAGGGGGTTTCGGAGAGACCCAGTACTTC. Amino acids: CASSLGLTGGFGETQYF.

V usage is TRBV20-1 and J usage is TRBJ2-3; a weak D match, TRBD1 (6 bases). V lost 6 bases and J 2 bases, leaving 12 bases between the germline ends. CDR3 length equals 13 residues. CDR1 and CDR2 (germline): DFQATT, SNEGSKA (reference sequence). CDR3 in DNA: TGCAGTGCCCCTGGACAGTCCACAGATACGCAGTATTTT. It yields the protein CSAPGQSTDTQYF.

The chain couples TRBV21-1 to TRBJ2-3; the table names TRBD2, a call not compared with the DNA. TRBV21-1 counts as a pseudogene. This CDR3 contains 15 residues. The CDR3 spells CASGLASGGGDTQYF. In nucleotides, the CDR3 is TGTGCCAGCGGACTGGCTAGCGGGGGGGGGGACACGCAGTATTTT.

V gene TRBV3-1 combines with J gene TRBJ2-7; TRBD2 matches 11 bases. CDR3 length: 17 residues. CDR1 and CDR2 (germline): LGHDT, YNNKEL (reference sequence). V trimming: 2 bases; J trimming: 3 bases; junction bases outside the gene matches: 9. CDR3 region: CASSQSFTSGGHYEQYF. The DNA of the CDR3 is TGTGCCAGCAGCCAATCCTTTACTAGCGGGGGACACTACGAGCAGTACTTC.

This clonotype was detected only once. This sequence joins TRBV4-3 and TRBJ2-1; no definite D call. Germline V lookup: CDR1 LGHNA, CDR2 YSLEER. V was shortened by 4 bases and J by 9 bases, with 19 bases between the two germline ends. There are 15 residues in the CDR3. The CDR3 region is CASSRDPGPIFEQFF. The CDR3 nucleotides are TGCGCCAGCAGCCGCGACCCGGGCCCCATTTTTGAGCAGTTCTTC.

CDR3 in amino acids: CSARGRHGSYEQYF. The CDR3 DNA reads TGCAGTGCTAGAGGGAGGCATGGCTCCTACGAGCAGTACTTC. The chain recombines TRBV20-1 with TRBJ2-7; possibly TRBD2 for D (5 bases). V dropped 1 base and J dropped 0 bases, with 10 bases sitting between them. The CDR3 is 14 amino acids. Germline CDR1 reads DFQATT; CDR2 reads SNEGSKA (reference sequence).

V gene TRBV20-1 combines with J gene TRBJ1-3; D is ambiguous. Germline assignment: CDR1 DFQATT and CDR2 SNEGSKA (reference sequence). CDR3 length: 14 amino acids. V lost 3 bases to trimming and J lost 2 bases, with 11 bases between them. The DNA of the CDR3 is TGCAGTGCTAGGCCGTTGGTGACTGGAAACACCATATATTTT. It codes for CSARPLVTGNTIYF.

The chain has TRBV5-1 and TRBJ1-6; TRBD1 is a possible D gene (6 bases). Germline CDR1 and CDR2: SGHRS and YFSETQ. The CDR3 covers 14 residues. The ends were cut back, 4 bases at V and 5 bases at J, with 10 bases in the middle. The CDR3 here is CASSLRDNNSPLHF. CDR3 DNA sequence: TGCGCCAGCAGCCTCCGGGACAATAATTCACCCCTCCACTTT.

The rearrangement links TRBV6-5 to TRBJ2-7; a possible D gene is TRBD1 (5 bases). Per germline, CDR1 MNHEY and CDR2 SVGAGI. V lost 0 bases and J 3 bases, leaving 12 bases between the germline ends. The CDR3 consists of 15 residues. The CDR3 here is CASSYSFQGNYEQYF. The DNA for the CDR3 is TGTGCCAGCAGTTACTCGTTTCAGGGAAACTACGAGCAGTACTTC.

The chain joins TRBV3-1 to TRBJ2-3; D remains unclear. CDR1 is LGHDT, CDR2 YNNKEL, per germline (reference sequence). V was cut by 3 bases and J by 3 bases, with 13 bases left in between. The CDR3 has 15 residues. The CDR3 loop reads CASSHGLGRTDTQYF. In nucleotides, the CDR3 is TGTGCCAGCAGCCACGGCCTAGGACGAACAGATACGCAGTATTTT.

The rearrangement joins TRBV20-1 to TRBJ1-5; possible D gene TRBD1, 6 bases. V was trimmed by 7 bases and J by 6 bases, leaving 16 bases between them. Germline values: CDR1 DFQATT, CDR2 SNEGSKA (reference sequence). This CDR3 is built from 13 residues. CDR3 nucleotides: TGCAGTGTTCAGGGGTCTAGGGCTCAGCCCCAGCATTTT. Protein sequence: CSVQGSRAQPQHF.

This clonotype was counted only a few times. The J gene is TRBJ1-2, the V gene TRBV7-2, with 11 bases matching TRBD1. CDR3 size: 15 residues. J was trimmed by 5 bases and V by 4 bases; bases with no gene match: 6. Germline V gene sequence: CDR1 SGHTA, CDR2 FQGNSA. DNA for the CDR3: TGTGCCAGCAGCTCCGGGACAGGGGGAAGATATGGCTACACCTTC. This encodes CASSSGTGGRYGYTF.

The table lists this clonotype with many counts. CDR3 sequence reads: CSVVLAASSYEQYF. In DNA, the CDR3 is TGCAGCGTTGTACTAGCGGCAAGCTCCTACGAGCAGTACTTC. The rearrangement uses TRBV29-1 and TRBJ2-7; 8 bases align to TRBD2. This CDR3 contains 14 residues. CDR1 and CDR2 (germline): SQVTM, ANQGSEA. Germline trimming cut 4 bases from V and 0 bases from J; bases unmatched to any gene: 5.

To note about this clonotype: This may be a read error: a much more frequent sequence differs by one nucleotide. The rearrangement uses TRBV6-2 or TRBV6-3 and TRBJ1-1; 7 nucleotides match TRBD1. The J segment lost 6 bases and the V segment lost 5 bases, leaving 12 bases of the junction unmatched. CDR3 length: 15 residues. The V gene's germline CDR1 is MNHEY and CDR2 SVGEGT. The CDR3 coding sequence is TGTGCCAGCAGTACATCATACAGGGGCGACTCTGAAGCTTTCTTT. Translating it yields CASSTSYRGDSEAFF.